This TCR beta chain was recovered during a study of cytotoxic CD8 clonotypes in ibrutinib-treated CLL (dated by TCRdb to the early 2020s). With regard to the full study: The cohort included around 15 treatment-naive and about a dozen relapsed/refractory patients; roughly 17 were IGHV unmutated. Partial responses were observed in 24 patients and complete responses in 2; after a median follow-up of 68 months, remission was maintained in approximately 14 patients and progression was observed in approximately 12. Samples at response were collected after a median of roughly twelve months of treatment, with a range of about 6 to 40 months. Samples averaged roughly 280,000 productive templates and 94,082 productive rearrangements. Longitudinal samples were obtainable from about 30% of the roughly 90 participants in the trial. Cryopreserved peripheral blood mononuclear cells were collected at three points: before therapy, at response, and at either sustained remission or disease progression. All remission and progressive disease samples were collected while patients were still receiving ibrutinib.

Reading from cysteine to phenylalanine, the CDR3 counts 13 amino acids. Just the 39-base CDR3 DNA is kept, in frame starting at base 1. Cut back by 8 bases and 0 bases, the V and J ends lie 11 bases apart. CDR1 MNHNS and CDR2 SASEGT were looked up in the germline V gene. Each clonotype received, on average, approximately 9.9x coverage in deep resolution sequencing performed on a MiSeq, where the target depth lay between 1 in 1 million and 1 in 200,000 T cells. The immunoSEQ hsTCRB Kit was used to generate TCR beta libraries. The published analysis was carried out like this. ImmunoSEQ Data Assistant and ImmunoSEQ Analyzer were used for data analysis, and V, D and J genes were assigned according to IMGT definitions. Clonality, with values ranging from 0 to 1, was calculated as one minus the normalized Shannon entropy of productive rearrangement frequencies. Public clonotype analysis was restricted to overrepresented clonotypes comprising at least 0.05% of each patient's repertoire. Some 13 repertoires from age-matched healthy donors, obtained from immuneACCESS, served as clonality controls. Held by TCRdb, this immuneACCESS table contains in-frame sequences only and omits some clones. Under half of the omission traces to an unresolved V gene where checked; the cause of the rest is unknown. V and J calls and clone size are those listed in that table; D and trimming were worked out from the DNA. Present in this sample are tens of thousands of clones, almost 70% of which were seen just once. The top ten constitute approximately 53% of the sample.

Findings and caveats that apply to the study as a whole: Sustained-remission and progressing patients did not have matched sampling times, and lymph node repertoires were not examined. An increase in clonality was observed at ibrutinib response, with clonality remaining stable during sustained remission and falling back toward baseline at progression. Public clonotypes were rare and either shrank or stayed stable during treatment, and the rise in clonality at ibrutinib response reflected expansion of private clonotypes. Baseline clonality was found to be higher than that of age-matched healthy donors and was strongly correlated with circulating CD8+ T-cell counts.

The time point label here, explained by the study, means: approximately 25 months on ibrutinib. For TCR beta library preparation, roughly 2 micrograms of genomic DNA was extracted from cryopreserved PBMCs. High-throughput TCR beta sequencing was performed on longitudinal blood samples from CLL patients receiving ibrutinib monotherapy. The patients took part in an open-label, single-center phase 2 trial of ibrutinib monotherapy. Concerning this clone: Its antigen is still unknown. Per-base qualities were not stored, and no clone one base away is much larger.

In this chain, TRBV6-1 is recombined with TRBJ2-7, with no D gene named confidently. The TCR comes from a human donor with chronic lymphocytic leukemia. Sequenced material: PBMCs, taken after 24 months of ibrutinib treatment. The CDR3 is CASLSLGSYEQYF. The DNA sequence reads TGTGCCAGCTTGTCCCTCGGCTCCTACGAGCAGTACTTC.